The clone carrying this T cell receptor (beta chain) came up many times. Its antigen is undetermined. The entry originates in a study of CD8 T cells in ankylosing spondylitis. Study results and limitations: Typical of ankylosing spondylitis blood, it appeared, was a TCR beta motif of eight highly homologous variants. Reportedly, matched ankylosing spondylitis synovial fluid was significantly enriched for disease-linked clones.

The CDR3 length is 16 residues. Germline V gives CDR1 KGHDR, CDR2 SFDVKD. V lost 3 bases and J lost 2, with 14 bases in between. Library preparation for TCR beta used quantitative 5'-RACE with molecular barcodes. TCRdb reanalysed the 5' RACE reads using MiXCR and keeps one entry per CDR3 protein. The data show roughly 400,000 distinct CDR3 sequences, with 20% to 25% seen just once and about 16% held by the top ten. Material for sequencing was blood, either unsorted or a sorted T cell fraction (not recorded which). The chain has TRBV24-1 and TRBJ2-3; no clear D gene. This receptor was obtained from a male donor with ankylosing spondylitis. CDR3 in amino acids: CATSDTHRVPTDTQYF. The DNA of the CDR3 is TGTGCCACCAGTGATACCCACCGGGTCCCCACAGATACGCAGTATTTT.